This TCR beta chain was retrieved from a study of T cells after yellow fever vaccination. V lost 2 bases and J 4 bases, leaving 8 bases between the germline ends. This CDR3 spans 13 amino acids. 5'RACE template switching added a universal primer site and UMIs to TCR cDNA. TCRdb re-analysed the 5' RACE reads in MiXCR, keeping a single row per CDR3 protein. The data contain approximately 550,000 distinct CDR3 sequences, 15% to 20% of them singletons. This clonotype occurred a few times. The receptor's source is a man aged 25-40 years who received the YFV17D yellow fever vaccine. The chain employs TRBV12-3 or TRBV12-4 and TRBJ1-2, with D unclear. The sequencing used PBMCs, collected 15 days after the yellow fever booster vaccination. The CDR3 is CASSLQEAYGYTF. CDR3 coding DNA: TGTGCCAGCAGTTTACAGGAAGCCTATGGCTACACCTTC.